The sequence of this T cell receptor beta chain was determined in a study of long-term antiretroviral therapy in people with HIV. The CDR3 is made up of 22 amino acids. Germline trimming cut 1 base from V and 1 base from J; bases unmatched to any gene: 17. Version v3.0 of the immunoSEQ assay ran at survey level. Clones were read by immunoSEQ multiplex PCR, and TCRdb kept only the in-frame ones, dropping some. The data hold 40,000 to 60,000 clones, with about 88% observed a single time. The clonotype was recovered from a young woman with HIV. Sequencing used unsorted PBMCs, obtained 0.8 years after starting antiretroviral therapy. The chain is built from TRBV6-7 and TRBJ2-6, with 9 bases fitting TRBD1. TRBV6-7 is assigned to the ORF class and has an uncertain function. The CDR3 region has the DNA TGTGCCAGCAGTTACTGTTCCGGGACAGGGAATCTTGGTCTATCTGGGGCCAACGTCCTGACTTTC. It yields the protein CASSYCSGTGNLGLSGANVLTF.